Listed here are 2 T cell receptor beta chains from one sample, sequenced in a study of blood T cell repertoires in COVID-19. Sequencing was performed with immunoSEQ multiplex PCR; in TCRdb, only in-frame clones are kept and a portion is missing. The data show about 320,000 clones, 80% to 90% seen once. Sequencing was done on a sample of PBMCs or T cells enriched from blood (not recorded which). Receptors originate from a young woman who had recovered from COVID-19.

The V call is TRBV5-1, the J call TRBJ1-1, with TRBD1 matching over 7 bases. The CDR3 consists of 15 residues. Trimming at V came to 0 bases and at J to 3 bases, leaving 5 bases not matched to a gene. Germline V gene data show CDR1 as SGHRS and CDR2 as YFSETQ. CDR3 amino acids: CASSLGGGADTEAFF. CDR3 DNA sequence: TGCGCCAGCAGCTTGGGAGGGGGCGCGGACACTGAAGCTTTCTTT.

The chain carries TRBV5-4 and TRBJ2-3; D is unresolved. Germline lookup yields CDR1 SGHNT and CDR2 YYREEE (reference sequence). The CDR3 extends over 14 amino acids. Deletions cut 0 bases from V and 1 base from J, with 6 bases between. CDR3 in amino acids: CASSLDLRTDTQYF. The CDR3 bases are TGTGCCAGCAGCTTGGACTTGCGCACAGATACGCAGTATTTT. The full variable domain, its missing parts supplied by reference TRBV5-4 and TRBJ2-3, is ETGVTQSPTHLIKTRGQQVTLRCSSQSGHNTVSWYQQALGQGPQFIFQYYREEENGRGNFPPRFSGLQFPNYSSELNVNALELDDSALYLCASSLDLRTDTQYFGPGTRLTVL.